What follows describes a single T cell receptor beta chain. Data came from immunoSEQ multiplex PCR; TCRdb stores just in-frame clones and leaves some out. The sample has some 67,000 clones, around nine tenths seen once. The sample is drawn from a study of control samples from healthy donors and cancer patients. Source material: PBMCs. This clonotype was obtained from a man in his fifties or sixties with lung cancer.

The CDR3 sequence: CASSLAEAFF. DNA for the CDR3: TGTGCCAGCAGCTTAGCTGAAGCTTTCTTT. The V call is TRBV7-9, the J call TRBJ1-1; D is ambiguous. Germline-derived CDR1 and CDR2 are SEHNR and FQNEAQ (reference sequence). The CDR3 spans 10 residues. V was trimmed by 0 bases and J by 7 bases, leaving 0 bases between them.